The present TCR beta chain was sequenced within a study of T cells in Graves' hyperthyroidism and ophthalmopathy. The CDR3 is 15 residues long. Germline CDR1 reads SGHRS; CDR2 reads YFSETQ. V was clipped by 3 bases and J by 8 bases; unmatched bases: 6. TCR beta CDR3 regions were amplified from RNA. Researchers ran a first-round RT-PCR on the TCR CDR3 using the HTBI primer set. TCRdb reprocessed the multiplex PCR reads with MiXCR, giving one entry per CDR3 protein. The data show about 300,000 distinct CDR3 sequences, with around 19% seen just once and under 40% held by the top ten. The diagnostic basis comprised clinical symptoms, serum thyroxine and TRAb, thyroid ultrasound and orbital computed tomography.

V and J are TRBV5-1 and TRBJ1-6; 9 nucleotides agree with TRBD1. The source material was blood. This TCR derives from a man aged 50 or older with Graves' ophthalmopathy. The CDR3 DNA sequence: TGCGCCAGCAGCTGGGGACAGGGAGGTGATTCACCCCTCCACTTT. Protein sequence: CASSWGQGGDSPLHF.